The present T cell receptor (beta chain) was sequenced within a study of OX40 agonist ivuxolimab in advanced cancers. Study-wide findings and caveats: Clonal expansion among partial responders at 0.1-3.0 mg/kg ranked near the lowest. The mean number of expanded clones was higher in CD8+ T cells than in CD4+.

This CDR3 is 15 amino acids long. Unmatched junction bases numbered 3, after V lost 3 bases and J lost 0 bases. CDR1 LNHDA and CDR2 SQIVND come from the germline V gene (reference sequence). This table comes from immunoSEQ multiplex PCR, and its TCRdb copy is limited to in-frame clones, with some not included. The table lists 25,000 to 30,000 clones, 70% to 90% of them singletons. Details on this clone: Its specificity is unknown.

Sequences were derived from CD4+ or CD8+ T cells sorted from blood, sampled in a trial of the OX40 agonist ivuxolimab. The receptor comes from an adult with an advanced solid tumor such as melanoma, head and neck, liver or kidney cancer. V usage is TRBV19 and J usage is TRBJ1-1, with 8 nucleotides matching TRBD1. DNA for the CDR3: TGTGCCAGTAGTATCAGGGGGCGGCTGAACACTGAAGCTTTCTTT. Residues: CASSIRGRLNTEAFF. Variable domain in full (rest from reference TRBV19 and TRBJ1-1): DGGITQSPKYLFRKEGQNVTLSCEQNLNHDAMYWYRQDPGQGLRLIYYSQIVNDFQKGDIAEGYSVSREKKESFPLTVTSAQKNPTAFYLCASSIRGRLNTEAFFGQGTRLTVV.